This T cell receptor beta chain derives from a study of Tregs in tolerant kidney transplant recipients. Points from the study as a whole: This study did not directly address biological reproducibility. The small number of patients limits these findings pending further validation. Tregs expanded with activated donor B cells seemed most donor-specific.

As for this clone: Its target is unknown.

Unstimulated regulatory T cells (CD4+CD25+CD127-), CD4+CD25- non-regulatory cells, CD4 and CD8 cells were FACS-sorted from thawed PBMCs. The table came from immunoSEQ multiplex PCR; TCRdb's copy has only in-frame clones and leaves some out. The sample consists of tens of thousands of clones, 65% to 85% of them appearing once. The clonotype originates from a human donor in good health. Sequencing was performed on CD4+ T cells from blood.

CDR3 nucleotide sequence: TGTGCCAGCAGCTTAGTAGGGGCAGGGGCTAGCGGGAGAGAGACCCAGTACTTC. Protein product: CASSLVGAGASGRETQYF. The chain is built from TRBV7-2 and TRBJ2-5; 10 nucleotides align to TRBD2. Germline CDR1 SGHTA, CDR2 FQGNSA. The CDR3 consists of 18 residues. V was pared by 1 base and J by 4 bases, with 12 bases of the junction left unmatched.